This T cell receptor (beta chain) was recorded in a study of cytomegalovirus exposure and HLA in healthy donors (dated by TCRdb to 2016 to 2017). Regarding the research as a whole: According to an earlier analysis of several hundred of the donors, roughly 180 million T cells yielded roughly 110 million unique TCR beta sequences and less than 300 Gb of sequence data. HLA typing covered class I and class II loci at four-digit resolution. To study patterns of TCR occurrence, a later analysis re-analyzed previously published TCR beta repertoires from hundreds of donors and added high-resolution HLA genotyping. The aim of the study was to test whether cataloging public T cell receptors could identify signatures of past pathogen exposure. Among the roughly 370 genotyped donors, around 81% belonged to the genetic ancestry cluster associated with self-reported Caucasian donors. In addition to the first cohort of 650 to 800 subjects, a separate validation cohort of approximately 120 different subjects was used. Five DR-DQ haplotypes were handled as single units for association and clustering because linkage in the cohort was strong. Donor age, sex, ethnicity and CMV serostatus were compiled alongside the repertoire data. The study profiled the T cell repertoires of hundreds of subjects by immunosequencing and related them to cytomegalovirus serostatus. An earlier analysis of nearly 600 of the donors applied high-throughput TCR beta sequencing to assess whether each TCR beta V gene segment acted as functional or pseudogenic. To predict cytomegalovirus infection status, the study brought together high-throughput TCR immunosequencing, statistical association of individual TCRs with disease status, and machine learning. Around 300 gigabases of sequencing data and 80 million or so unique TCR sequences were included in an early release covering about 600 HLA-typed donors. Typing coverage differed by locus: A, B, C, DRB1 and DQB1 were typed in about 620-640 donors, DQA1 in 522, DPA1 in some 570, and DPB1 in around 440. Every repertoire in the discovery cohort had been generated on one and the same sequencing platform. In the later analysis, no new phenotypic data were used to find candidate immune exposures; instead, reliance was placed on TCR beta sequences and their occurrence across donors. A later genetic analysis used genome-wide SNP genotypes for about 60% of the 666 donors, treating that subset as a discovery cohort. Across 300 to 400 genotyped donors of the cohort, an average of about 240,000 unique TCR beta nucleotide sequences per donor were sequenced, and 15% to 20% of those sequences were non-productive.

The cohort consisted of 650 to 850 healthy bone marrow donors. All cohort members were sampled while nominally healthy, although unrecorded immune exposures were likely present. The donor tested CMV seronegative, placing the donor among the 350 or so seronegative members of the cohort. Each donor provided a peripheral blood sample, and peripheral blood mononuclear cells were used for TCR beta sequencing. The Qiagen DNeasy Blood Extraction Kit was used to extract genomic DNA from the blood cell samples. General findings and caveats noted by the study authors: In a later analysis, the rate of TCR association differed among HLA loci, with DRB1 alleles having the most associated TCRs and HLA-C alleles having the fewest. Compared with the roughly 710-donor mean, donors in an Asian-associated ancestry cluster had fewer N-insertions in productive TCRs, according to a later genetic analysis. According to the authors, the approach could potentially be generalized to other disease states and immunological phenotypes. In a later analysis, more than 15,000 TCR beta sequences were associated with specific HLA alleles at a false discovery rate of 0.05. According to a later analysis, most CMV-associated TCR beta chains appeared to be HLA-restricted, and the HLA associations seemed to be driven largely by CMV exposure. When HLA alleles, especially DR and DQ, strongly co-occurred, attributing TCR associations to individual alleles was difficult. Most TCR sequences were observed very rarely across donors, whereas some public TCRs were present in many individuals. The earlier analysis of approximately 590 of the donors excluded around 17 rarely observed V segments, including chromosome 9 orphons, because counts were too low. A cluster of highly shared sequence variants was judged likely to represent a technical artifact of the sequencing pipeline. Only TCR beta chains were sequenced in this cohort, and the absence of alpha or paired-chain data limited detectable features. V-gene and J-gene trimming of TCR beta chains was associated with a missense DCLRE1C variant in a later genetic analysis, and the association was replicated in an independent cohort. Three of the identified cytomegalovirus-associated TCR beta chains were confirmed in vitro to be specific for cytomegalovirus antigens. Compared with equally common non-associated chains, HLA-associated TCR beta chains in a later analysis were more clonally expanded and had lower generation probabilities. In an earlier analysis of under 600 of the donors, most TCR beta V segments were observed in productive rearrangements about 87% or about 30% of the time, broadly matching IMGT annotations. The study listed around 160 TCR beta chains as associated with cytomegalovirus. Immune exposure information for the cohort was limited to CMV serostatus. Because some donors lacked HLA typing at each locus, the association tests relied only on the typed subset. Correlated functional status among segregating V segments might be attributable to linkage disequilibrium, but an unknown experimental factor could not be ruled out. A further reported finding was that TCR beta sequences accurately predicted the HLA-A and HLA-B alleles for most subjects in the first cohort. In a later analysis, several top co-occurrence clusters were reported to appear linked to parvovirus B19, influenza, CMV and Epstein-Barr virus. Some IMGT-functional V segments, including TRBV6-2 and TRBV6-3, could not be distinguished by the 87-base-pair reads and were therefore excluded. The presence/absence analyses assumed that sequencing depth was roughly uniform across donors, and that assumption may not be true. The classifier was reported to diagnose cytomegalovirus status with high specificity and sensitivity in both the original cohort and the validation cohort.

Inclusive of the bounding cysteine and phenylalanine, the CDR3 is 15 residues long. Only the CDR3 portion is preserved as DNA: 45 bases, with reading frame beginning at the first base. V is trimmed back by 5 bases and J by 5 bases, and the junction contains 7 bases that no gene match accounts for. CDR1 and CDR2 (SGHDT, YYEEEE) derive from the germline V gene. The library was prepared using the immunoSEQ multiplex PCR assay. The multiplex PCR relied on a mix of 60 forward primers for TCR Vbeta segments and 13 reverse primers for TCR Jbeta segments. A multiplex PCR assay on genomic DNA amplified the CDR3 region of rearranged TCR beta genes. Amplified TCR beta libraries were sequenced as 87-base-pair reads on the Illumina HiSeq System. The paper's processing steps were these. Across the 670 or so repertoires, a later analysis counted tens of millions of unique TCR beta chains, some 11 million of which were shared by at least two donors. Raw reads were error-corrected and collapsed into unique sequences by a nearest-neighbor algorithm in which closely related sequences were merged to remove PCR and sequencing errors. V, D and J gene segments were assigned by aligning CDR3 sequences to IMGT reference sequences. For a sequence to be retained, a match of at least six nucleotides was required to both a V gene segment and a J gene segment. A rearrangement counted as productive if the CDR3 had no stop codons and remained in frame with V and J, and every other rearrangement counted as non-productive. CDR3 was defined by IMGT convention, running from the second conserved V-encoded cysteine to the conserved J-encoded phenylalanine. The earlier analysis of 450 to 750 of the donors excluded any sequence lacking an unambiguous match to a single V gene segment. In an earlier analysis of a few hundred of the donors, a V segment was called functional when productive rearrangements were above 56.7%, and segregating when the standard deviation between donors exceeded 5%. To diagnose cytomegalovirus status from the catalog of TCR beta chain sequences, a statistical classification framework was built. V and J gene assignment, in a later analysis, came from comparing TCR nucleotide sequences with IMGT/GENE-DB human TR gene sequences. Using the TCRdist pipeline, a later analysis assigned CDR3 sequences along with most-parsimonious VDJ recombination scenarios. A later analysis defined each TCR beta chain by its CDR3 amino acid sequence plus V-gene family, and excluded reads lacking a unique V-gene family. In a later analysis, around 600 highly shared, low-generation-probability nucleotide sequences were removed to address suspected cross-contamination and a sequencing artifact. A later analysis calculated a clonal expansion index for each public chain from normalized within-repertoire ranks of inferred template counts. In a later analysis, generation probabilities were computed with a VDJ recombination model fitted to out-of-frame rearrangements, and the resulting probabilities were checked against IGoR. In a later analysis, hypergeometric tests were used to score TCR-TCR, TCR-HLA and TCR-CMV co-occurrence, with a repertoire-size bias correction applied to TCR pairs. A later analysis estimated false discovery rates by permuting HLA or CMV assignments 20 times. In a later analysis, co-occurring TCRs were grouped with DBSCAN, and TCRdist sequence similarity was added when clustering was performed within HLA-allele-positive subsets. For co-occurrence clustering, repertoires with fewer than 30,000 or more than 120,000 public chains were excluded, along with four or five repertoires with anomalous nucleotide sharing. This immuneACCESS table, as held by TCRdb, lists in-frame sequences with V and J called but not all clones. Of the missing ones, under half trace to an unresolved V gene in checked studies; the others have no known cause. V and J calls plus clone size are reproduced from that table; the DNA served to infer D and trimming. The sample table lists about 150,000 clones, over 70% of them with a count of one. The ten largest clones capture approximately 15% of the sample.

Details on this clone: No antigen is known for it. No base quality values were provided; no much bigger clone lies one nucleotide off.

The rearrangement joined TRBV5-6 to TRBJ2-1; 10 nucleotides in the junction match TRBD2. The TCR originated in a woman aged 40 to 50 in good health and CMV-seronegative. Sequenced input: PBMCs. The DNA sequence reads TGTGCCAGCAGACAAGGACTAGCGGTCCACAATGAGCAGTTCTTC. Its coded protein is CASRQGLAVHNEQFF.